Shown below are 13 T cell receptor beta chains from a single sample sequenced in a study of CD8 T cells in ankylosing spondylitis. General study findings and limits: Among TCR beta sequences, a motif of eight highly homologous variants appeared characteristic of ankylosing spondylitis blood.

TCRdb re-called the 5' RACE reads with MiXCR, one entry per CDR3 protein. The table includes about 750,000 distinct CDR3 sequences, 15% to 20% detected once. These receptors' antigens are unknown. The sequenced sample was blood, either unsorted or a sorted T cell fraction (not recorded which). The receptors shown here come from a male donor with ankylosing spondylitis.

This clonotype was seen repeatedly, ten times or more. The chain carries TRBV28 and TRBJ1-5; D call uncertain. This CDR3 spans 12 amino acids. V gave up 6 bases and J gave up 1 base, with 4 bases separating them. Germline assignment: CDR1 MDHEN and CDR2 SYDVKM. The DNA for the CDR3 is TGTGCCAGCAGCCAAAGCAATCAGCCCCAGCATTTT. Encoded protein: CASSQSNQPQHF.

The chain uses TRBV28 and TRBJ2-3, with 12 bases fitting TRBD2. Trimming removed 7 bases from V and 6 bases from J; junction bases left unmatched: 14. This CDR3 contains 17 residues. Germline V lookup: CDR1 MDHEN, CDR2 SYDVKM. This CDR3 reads CASTLSGLAGPWDTQYF. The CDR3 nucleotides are TGTGCCAGCACCCTTTCGGGACTAGCGGGTCCCTGGGATACGCAGTATTTT.

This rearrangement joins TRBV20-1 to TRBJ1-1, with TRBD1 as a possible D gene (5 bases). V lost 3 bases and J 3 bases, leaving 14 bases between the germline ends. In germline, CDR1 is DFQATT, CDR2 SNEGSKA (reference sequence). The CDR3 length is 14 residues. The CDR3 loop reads CSASGGLGDTEAFF. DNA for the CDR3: TGCAGTGCTAGCGGTGGTTTAGGGGACACTGAAGCTTTCTTT.

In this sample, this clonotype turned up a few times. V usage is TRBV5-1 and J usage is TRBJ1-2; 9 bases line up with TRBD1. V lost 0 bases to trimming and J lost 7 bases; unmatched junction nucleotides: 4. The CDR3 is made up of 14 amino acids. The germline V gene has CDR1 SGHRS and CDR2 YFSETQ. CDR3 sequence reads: CASSLAGTGSGYTF. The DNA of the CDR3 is TGCGCCAGCAGCTTGGCCGGGACAGGGAGTGGCTACACCTTC. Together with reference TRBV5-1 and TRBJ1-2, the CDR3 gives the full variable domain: KAGVTQTPRYLIKTRGQQVTLSCSPISGHRSVSWYQQTPGQGLQFLFEYFSETQRNKGNFPGRFSGRQFSNSRSEMNVSTLELGDSALYLCASSLAGTGSGYTFGSGTRLTVV.

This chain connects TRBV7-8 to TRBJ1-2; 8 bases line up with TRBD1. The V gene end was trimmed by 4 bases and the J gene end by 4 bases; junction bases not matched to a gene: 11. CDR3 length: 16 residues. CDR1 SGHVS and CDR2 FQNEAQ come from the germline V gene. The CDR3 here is CASSSSPQGAGYGYTF. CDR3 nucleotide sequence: TGTGCCAGCAGCTCAAGCCCTCAGGGGGCAGGCTATGGCTACACCTTC. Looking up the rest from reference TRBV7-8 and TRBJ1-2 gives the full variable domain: GAGVSQSPRYKVAKRGQDVALRCDPISGHVSLFWYQQALGQGPEFLTYFQNEAQLDKSGLPSDRFFAERPEGSVSTLKIQRTQQEDSAVYLCASSSSPQGAGYGYTFGSGTRLTVV.

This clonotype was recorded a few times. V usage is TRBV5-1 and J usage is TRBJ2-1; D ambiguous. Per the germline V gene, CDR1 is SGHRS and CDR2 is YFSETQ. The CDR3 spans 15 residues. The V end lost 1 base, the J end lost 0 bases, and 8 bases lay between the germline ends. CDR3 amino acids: CASSLRRYSYNEQFF. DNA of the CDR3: TGCGCCAGCAGCTTGAGGCGGTACTCCTACAATGAGCAGTTCTTC.

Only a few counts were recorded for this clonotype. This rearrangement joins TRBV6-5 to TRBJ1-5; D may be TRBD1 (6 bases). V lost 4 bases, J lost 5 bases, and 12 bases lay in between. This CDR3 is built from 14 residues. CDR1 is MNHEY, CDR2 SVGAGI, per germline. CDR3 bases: TGTGCCAGCAGTTCGCGGGGGCGATATCAGCCCCAGCATTTT. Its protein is CASSSRGRYQPQHF.

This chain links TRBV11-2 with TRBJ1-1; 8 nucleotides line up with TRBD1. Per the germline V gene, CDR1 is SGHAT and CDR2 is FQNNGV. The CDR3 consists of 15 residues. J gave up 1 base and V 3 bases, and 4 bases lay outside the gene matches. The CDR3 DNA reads TGTGCCAGCAGCTTTCCAGGGGGCAGGAACACTGAAGCTTTCTTT. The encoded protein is CASSFPGGRNTEAFF.

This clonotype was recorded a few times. For the CDR3, the DNA is TGTGCCACCCTAGCGGGAGGGTACGAGCAGTACTTC. Protein: CATLAGGYEQYF. The genes are TRBV10-3 and TRBJ2-7; 12 bases are a match to TRBD2. Germline loops: CDR1 ENHRY, CDR2 SYGVKD. The CDR3 totals 12 residues. V shed 10 bases and J 4 bases; nucleotides not matched to a gene: 2.

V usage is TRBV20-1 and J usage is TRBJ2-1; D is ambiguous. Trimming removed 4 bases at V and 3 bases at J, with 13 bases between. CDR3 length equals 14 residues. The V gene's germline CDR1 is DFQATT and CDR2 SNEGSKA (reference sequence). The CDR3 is CSATPLVFYNEQFF. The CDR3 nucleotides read TGCAGTGCTACCCCTTTGGTATTCTACAATGAGCAGTTCTTC.

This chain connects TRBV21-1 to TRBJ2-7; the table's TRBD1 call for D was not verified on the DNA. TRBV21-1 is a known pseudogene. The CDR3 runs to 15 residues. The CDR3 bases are TGTGCCAGCAGCACTCCCCGGACCGGGGCCTACGAGCAGTACTTC. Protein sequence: CASSTPRTGAYEQYF.

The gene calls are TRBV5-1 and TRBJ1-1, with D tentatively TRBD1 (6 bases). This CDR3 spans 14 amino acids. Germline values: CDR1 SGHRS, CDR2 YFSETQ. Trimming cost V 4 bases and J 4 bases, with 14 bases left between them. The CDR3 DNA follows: TGCGCCAGCAGCCCAACAGGGAGGAGCACTGAAGCTTTCTTT. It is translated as CASSPTGRSTEAFF.

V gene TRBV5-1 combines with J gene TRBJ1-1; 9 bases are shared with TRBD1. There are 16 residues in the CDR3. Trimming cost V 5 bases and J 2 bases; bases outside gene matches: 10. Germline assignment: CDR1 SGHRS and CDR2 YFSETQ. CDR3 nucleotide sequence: TGCGCCAGCAGACGTTTCCGGGACAGGGAAAACACTGAAGCTTTCTTT. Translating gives CASRRFRDRENTEAFF.